The TCR beta chain under discussion was sequenced for a study of T cells expressing NK-cell markers. Study as a whole: The study drew TCR beta repertoires from sorted CD3+CD56+NKG2C+, CD3+CD56+NKG2C- and CD3+CD56-NKG2C+ T cells. Seven HCMV-seropositive donors and one seronegative donor made up the eight sequenced donors.

UMIs accompanied the 5'RACE template switching by which TCR beta cDNA was made. TCRdb reanalyzed the 5' RACE reads, giving one entry per CDR3 protein sequence and no DNA. This repertoire includes 25,000 to 35,000 distinct CDR3 sequences. The specimen sequenced was blood T cells: a sorted CD56 or NKG2C T cell subset, CD4+ or CD8+ T cells, or bulk PBMC T cells (not recorded which). The receptor's source is a woman aged 18 to 75 in good health.

The CDR3 protein is CASSYARNTEAFF. The chain is built from TRBV6-5 and TRBJ1-1. Germline lookup yields CDR1 MNHEY and CDR2 SVGAGI. The CDR3 totals 13 residues.